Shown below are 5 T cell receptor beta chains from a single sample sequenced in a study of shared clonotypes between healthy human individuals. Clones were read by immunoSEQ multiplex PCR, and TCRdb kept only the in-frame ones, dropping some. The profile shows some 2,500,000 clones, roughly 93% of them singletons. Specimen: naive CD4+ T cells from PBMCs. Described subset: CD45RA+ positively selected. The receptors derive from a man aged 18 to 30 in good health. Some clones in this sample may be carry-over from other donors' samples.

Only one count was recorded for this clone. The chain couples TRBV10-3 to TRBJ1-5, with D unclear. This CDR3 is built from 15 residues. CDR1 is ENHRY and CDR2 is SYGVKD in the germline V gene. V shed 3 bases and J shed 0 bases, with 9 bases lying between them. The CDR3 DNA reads TGTGCCATCAGTGATAACAGCGATAGCAATCAGCCCCAGCATTTT. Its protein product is CAISDNSDSNQPQHF.

The CDR3 DNA is TGTGCCATCAGTGAAGGGGGTGCTAGCGGGAGGGGTGAGACCCAGTACTTC. Translating it yields CAISEGGASGRGETQYF. The chain is built from TRBV10-3 and TRBJ2-5, with 12 positions matching TRBD2. The V gene end was trimmed by 3 bases and the J gene end by 5 bases; junction bases not matched to a gene: 10. The germline gives CDR1 ENHRY, CDR2 SYGVKD. The CDR3 covers 17 residues.

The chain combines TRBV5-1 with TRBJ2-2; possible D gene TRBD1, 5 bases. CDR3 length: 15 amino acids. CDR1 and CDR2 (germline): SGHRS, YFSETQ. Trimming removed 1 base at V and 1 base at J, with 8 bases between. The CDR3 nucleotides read TGCGCCAGCAGCTTGAGGGGCCTGAACACCGGGGAGCTGTTTTTT. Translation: CASSLRGLNTGELFF.

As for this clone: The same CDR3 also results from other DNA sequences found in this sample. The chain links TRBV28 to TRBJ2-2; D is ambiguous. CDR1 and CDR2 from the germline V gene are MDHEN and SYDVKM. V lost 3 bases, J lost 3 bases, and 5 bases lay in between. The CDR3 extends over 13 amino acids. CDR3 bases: TGTGCCAGCAGTTTGGGCTACACCGGGGAGCTGTTTTTT. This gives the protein CASSLGYTGELFF.

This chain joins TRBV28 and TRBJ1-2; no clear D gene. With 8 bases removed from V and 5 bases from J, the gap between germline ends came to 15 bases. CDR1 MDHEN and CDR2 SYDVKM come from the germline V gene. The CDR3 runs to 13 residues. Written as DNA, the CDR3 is TGTGCCAGCTTCCCCACGCGAGGGTATGGCTACACCTTC. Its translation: CASFPTRGYGYTF.